This T cell receptor beta chain is drawn from a study of control samples from healthy donors and cancer patients. Germline V gene data show CDR1 as SGHKS and CDR2 as YYEKEE (reference sequence). V was trimmed by 2 bases and J by 1 base, leaving 9 bases between them. There are 14 residues in the CDR3. Assay used: immunoSEQ multiplex PCR; TCRdb lists only in-frame clones, some missing. The data show about 410,000 clones, about 93% seen once. The V gene is TRBV5-5, the J gene TRBJ1-1, with no clear D. The material sequenced was PBMCs. This receptor was obtained from a man aged 40-49 years with head and neck cancer. In nucleotides, the CDR3 is TGTGCCAGCAGCTTATTTGGCAGGAACACTGAAGCTTTCTTT. Translated, it gives CASSLFGRNTEAFF.